These 8 T cell receptor beta chains came from one sample sequenced in a study of beta chain features in type 1 diabetes (dated by TCRdb to 2017 to 2018). These TCRs' antigens remain unknown. To prepare the library, the immunoSEQ multiplex PCR assay was applied. The entire amount of isolated RNA was reverse transcribed using the High Capacity cDNA Reverse Transcription Kit, so the sequenced TCRB transcripts were expressed ones. TCRdb mirrors the immuneACCESS table, restricted to in-frame sequences. Some clones are absent from its copies; in checked studies, under half trace to an unresolved V gene, and the reason for the others is unknown. The sample includes some 190,000 clones, with about 7.8% observed a single time. Roughly 0.97% of the sample lies in the top ten. What the authors observed across the whole study: A moderate but significant shortening of TCRB CDR3 length was observed in type 1 diabetes patients in all four CD4+ subsets.

The sequenced material came from central memory CD4+ T cells from blood. The receptor source for this set is a woman aged 40 to 50 with type 1 diabetes.

V and J are TRBV29-1 and TRBJ2-7, with unresolved D. The CDR3 covers 15 residues. V gave up 1 base and J gave up 0 bases, with 13 bases separating them. The germline gives CDR1 SQVTM, CDR2 ANQGSEA. The CDR3 coding sequence is TGCAGCGTTGAAGTCCCAAGCCCAAACTCCTACGAGCAGTACTTC. Translated: CSVEVPSPNSYEQYF.

This clone appeared a few times. V is TRBV7-9 and J is TRBJ2-6, with a possible D match to TRBD1 (5 bases). The CDR3 spans 15 residues. Between the trimmed V and J ends, which lost 2 bases and 4 bases, there was a span of 9 bases. Germline V lookup: CDR1 SEHNR, CDR2 FQNEAQ (reference sequence). The chain's CDR3 is CASSLQGTGANVLTF. CDR3 bases: TGTGCCAGCAGCTTACAGGGTACCGGGGCCAACGTCCTGACTTTC.

The J gene is TRBJ1-6, the V gene TRBV28; D remains unclear. The germline V gene encodes CDR1 MDHEN and CDR2 SYDVKM. This CDR3 contains 12 residues. The V end was cut by 6 bases, the J end by 9 bases, with 9 bases between. The CDR3 coding sequence is TGTGCCAGCAGCCTCGCGGCTTCACCCCTCCACTTT. Its protein product is CASSLAASPLHF.

This rearrangement joins TRBV19 to TRBJ1-2; 8 bases agree with TRBD1. V was clipped by 7 bases and J by 2 bases; unmatched bases: 12. The CDR3 has 16 residues. Germline CDR1 and CDR2: LNHDA and SQIVND (reference sequence). The CDR3: CASTPTPGGSNYGYTF. The CDR3 region has the DNA TGTGCCAGTACCCCAACCCCAGGGGGCTCAAACTATGGCTACACCTTC.

About this clone itself: The sample contains more than one DNA sequence encoding this CDR3. This chain uses TRBV2 with TRBJ2-7; 9 bases match TRBD1. The CDR3 length is 14 residues. The trim removed 6 bases at V and 1 base at J, leaving 4 bases unmatched. The germline V gene has CDR1 SNHLY and CDR2 FYNNEI. The CDR3 region is CASSPGQGSYEQYF. DNA for the CDR3: TGTGCCAGCAGCCCCGGACAGGGGTCCTACGAGCAGTACTTC.

This clone was counted only a few times. The chain joins TRBV6-1 to TRBJ1-2, with 7 bases lining up with TRBD1. The germline gives CDR1 MNHNS, CDR2 SASEGT. Unmatched junction bases numbered 6, after V lost 4 bases and J lost 4 bases. This CDR3 is built from 14 residues. The CDR3 spells CASSVRDSFYGYTF. The CDR3, as DNA: TGTGCCAGCAGTGTCCGGGACAGCTTCTATGGCTACACCTTC.

The CDR3 spells CSVLQADTQYF. The DNA of the CDR3 is TGCAGCGTCTTACAGGCAGATACGCAGTATTTT. The rearrangement joins TRBV29-1 to TRBJ2-3; the D gene is possibly TRBD1 (5 bases). V shed 6 bases and J shed 4 bases, with 8 bases lying between them. Germline CDR1 SQVTM, CDR2 ANQGSEA. The CDR3 is made up of 11 amino acids.

There are many counts of this clone. The chain employs TRBV25-1 and TRBJ1-2, with a weak D call TRBD1 (5 bases). Trimming stripped 3 bases from V and 4 bases from J, with 12 bases between. The germline gives CDR1 MGHDK, CDR2 SYGVNS. This CDR3 is 14 amino acids long. The CDR3 here is CASSDGGTFYGYTF. The CDR3 region has the DNA TGTGCCAGCAGTGATGGGGGGACTTTCTATGGCTACACCTTC.